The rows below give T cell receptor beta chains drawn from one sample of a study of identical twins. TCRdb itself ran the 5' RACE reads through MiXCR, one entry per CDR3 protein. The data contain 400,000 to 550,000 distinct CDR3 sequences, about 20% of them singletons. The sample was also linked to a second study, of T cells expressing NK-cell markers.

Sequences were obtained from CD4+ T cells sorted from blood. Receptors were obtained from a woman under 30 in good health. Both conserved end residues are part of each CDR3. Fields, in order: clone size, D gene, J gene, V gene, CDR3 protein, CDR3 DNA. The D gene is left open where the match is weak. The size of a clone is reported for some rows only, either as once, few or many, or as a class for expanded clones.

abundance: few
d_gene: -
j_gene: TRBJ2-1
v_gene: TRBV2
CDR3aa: CASSEALRGQKEQFF
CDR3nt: TGTGCCAGCAGTGAAGCGCTTCGGGGGCAAAAAGAGCAGTTCTTC

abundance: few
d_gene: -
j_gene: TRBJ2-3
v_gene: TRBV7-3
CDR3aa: CASSFSGRSTDTQYF
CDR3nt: TGTGCCAGCAGCTTTTCGGGGAGAAGCACAGATACGCAGTATTTT

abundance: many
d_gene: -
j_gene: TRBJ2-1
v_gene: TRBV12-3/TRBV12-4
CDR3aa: CASSSPTRRNEQFF
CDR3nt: TGTGCCAGCAGTTCGCCGACTAGGCGCAATGAGCAGTTCTTC

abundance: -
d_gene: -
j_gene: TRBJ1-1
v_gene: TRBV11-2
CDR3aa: CASSLAIGNTEAFF
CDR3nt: TGTGCCAGCAGCTTAGCTATCGGGAACACTGAAGCTTTCTTT

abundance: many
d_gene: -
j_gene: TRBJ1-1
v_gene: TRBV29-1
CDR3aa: CAAGGAMNTEAFF
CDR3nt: TGCGCGGCGGGGGGGGCCATGAACACTGAAGCTTTCTTT

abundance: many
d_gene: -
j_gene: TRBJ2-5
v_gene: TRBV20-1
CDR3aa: CSALLSGQETQYF
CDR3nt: TGCAGTGCCCTTCTTAGCGGACAAGAGACCCAGTACTTC

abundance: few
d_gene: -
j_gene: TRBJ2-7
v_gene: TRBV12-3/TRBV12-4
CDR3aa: CASSLAAAYEQYF
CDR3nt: TGTGCCAGCAGTCTCGCGGCCGCCTACGAGCAGTACTTC

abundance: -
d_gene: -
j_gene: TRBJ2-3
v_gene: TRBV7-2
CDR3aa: CASSIQSRGGDTQYF
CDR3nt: TGTGCCAGCAGCATCCAGAGTCGAGGGGGTGATACGCAGTATTTT

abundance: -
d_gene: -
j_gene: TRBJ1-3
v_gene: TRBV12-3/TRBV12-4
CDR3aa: CASRTWGHSASSGNTIYF
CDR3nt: TGTGCCAGCAGGACGTGGGGGCACAGTGCCTCCTCTGGAAACACCATATATTTT

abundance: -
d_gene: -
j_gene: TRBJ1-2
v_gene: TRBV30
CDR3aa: CAWATLGGYTF
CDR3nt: TGTGCCTGGGCAACTCTGGGAGGCTACACCTTC

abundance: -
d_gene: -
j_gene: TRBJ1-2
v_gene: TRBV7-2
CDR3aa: CASSFLDRLNYGYTF
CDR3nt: TGTGCCAGCAGCTTTTTAGACAGGCTAAACTATGGCTACACCTTC

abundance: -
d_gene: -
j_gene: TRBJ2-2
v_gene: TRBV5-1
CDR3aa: CASSTELGVGELFF
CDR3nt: TGCGCCAGCAGCACGGAACTGGGAGTTGGGGAGCTGTTTTTT

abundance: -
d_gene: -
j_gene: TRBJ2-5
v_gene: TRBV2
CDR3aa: CASSEGAEETQYF
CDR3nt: TGTGCCAGCAGTGAAGGGGCCGAAGAGACCCAGTACTTC

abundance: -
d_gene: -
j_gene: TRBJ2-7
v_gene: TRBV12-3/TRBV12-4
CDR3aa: CASSLMDSPSREQYF
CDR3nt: TGTGCCAGCAGTTTAATGGACAGCCCGTCACGGGAGCAGTACTTC

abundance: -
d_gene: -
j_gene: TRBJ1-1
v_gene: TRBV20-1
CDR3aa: CSAHRENTEAFF
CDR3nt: TGCAGTGCTCACAGAGAGAACACTGAAGCTTTCTTT

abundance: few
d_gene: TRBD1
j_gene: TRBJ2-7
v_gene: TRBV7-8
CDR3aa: CASSVYGTGSPYEQYF
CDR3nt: TGTGCCAGCAGCGTATACGGGACAGGCTCCCCCTACGAGCAGTACTTC

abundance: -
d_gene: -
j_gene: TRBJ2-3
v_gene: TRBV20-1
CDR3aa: CSAPINDGTDTQYF
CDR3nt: TGCAGTGCCCCCATCAATGATGGAACAGATACGCAGTATTTT

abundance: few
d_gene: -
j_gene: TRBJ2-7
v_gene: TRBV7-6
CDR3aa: CASSLVGMNYEQYF
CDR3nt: TGTGCCAGCAGCTTAGTCGGGATGAACTACGAGCAGTACTTC

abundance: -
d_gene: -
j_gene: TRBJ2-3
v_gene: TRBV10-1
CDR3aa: CASSESLRGSTDTQYF
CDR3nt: TGCGCCAGCAGTGAGTCCCTTAGGGGAAGCACAGATACGCAGTATTTT

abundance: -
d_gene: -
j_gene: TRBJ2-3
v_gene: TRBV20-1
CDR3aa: CSALAVPADTQYF
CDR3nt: TGCAGTGCTTTAGCGGTCCCAGCGGATACGCAGTATTTT

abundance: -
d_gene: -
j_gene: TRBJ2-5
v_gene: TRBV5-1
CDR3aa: CASSTIISGETQYF
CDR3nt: TGCGCCAGCAGCACGATCATCTCAGGAGAGACCCAGTACTTC

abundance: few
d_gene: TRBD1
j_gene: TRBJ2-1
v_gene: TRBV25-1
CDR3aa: CASSNQGAIYNEQFF
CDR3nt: TGTGCCAGCAGTAACCAGGGGGCTATCTACAATGAGCAGTTCTTC

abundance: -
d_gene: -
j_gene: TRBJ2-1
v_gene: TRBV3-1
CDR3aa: CASSPTLGGYNEQFF
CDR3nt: TGTGCCAGCAGCCCAACACTGGGAGGCTACAATGAGCAGTTCTTC

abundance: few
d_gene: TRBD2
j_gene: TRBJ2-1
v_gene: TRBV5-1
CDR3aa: CASSPPSGNAYNEQFF
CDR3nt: TGCGCCAGCAGTCCGCCTAGCGGGAATGCCTACAATGAGCAGTTCTTC

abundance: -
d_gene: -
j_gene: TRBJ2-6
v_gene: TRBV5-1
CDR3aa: CASGPRSSGANVLTF
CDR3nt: TGCGCCAGCGGCCCAAGAAGCTCTGGGGCCAACGTCCTGACTTTC

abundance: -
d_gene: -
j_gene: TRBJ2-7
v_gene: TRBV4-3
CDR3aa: CASSQALLASSSYEQYF
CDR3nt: TGCGCCAGCAGCCAAGCCCTCCTAGCGTCCAGCTCCTACGAGCAGTACTTC

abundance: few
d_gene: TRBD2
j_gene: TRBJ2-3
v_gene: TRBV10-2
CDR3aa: CASKGGRHRIDTQYF
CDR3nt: TGCGCCAGCAAGGGCGGGAGGCATCGGATAGATACGCAGTATTTT

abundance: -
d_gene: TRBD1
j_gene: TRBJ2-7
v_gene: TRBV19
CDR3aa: CASSPRTGLQPTSSYEQYF
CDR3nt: TGTGCCAGTAGTCCTCGGACAGGCCTGCAACCTACGAGCTCCTACGAGCAGTACTTC